This T cell receptor beta chain was sequenced for a study of blood T cell repertoires in COVID-19. Background on the study: The United States, Italy and Spain provided the acute and convalescent COVID-19 samples. Sources were T cells, B-cell-depleted T cells, or PBMCs; the material itself was cDNA or gDNA.

Source study methods: It was from reference gene primer amplification that nucleated cell counts were estimated. Generated by immunoSEQ multiplex PCR, the TCRdb table keeps only in-frame clones and is missing some. V and J calls plus clone size are reproduced from that table; the DNA served to infer D and trimming. This table has some 180,000 clones, roughly four fifths appearing once. The Seattle patients joined while their infection was active and were tracked longitudinally afterward. The V gene's germline CDR1 is MNHEY and CDR2 SVGEGT. There are 14 residues in the CDR3. V was clipped by 5 bases and J by 3 bases; unmatched bases: 6.

This chain joins TRBV6-2 or TRBV6-3 and TRBJ2-7, with TRBD1 matching 8 bases. The receptor was derived from a woman of 80 years or more with COVID-19, enrolled during active disease. Sequenced sample: peripheral blood. The CDR3 loop reads CASSLTGDVYEQYF. DNA of the CDR3: TGTGCCAGCAGTCTGACAGGGGACGTCTACGAGCAGTACTTC.